These 29 T cell receptor beta chains came from one sample sequenced in a study of cytomegalovirus exposure and HLA in healthy donors. Both 60 Vbeta primers and 13 Jbeta primers went into the PCR. Only in-frame clones appear in the TCRdb table, and some are missing; sequencing was by immunoSEQ multiplex PCR. The top ten clones hold roughly 1.2% of a sample with some 140,000 clones, 65% to 85% of them seen once. The sample taken for sequencing was PBMCs. The source is a man aged 50 or older in good health and CMV-seronegative.

V usage is TRBV11-2 and J usage is TRBJ2-3; a possible D gene is TRBD2 (5 bases). The germline V gene encodes CDR1 SGHAT and CDR2 FQNNGV. The germline V and J ends were trimmed by 6 bases and 7 bases, with 20 bases remaining between them. This CDR3 has 15 amino acids. The CDR3 DNA reads TGTGCCAGCAGTACCGGGCCGGGAAAAGAACATACGCAGTATTTT. It encodes CASSTGPGKEHTQYF.

This chain links TRBV28 with TRBJ1-5; 10 nucleotides match TRBD1. V dropped 6 bases and J dropped 5; count of bases not matched to a gene: 7. CDR3 length: 15 residues. CDR1 is MDHEN, CDR2 SYDVKM, per germline. CDR3 residues: CASSSPGQGYQPQHF. DNA for the CDR3: TGTGCCAGCAGCTCACCGGGACAGGGGTATCAGCCCCAGCATTTT.

V usage is TRBV5-4 and J usage is TRBJ2-5; D not certain. The V gene's germline CDR1 is SGHNT and CDR2 YYREEE (reference sequence). V shed 4 bases and J shed 4 bases, with 8 bases lying between them. This CDR3 is built from 12 residues. The DNA of the CDR3 is TGTGCCAGCAGCCGTCAGTCAGAGACCCAGTACTTC. Translation gives CASSRQSETQYF.

This clone has a handful of counts. The chain recombines TRBV7-2 with TRBJ2-3; D might be TRBD1 (6 bases). CDR1 and CDR2 from the germline V gene are SGHTA and FQGNSA. There are 15 residues in the CDR3. The V end lost 4 bases, the J end lost 2 bases, and 13 bases lay between the germline ends. The CDR3 bases are TGTGCCAGCAGCTCCACCGGACAGACCACAGATACGCAGTATTTT. Amino acid sequence: CASSSTGQTTDTQYF.

CDR3 residues: CASSPGTAEAFF. The CDR3 region has the DNA TGTGCCAGCAGCCCTGGGACTGCTGAAGCTTTCTTT. The chain has TRBV7-8 and TRBJ1-1; possibly TRBD1 for D (5 bases). The CDR3 spans 12 residues. V lost 5 bases to trimming and J lost 6 bases, with 10 bases between them. Germline V gene lookup returns CDR1 SGHVS and CDR2 FQNEAQ.

The rearrangement links TRBV28 to TRBJ1-1; TRBD1 matches at 10 bases. Trimming at V came to 3 bases and at J to 7 bases, leaving 5 bases not matched to a gene. The CDR3 is made up of 14 amino acids. CDR1 and CDR2 from the germline V gene are MDHEN and SYDVKM. The CDR3 DNA sequence: TGTGCCAGCAGTTTGTCGGACAGGGGGGGTGAAGCTTTCTTT. Its translation is CASSLSDRGGEAFF.

The gene calls are TRBV28 and TRBJ1-5, with D unclear. CDR1 MDHEN and CDR2 SYDVKM come from the germline V gene. The CDR3 contains 15 residues. Trimming stripped 3 bases from V and 1 base from J, with 10 bases between. The CDR3 DNA reads TGTGCCAGCAGTTTTCTGGCGGCAAGCAATCAGCCCCAGCATTTT. The encoded protein is CASSFLAASNQPQHF. The complete variable domain, with remaining parts taken from reference TRBV28 and TRBJ1-5, reads DVKVTQSSRYLVKRTGEKVFLECVQDMDHENMFWYRQDPGLGLRLIYFSYDVKMKEKGDIPEGYSVSREKKERFSLILESASTNQTSMYLCASSFLAASNQPQHFGDGTRLSIL.

The CDR3 protein is CAIPQYTGNYGYTF. CDR3 bases: TGTGCCATCCCGCAGTATACAGGGAACTATGGCTACACCTTC. J is TRBJ1-2 and V is TRBV27, with D perhaps matching TRBD1 (6 bases). Trimming pared 10 bases from V and 2 bases from J, leaving 17 bases between. Germline CDR1 reads MNHEY; CDR2 reads SMNVEV (reference sequence). This CDR3 is built from 14 residues.

The rearrangement joins TRBV6-1 to TRBJ2-2, with TRBD1 matching over 8 bases. CDR1 is MNHNS, CDR2 SASEGT, per germline. V shed 4 bases and J 5 bases; nucleotides not matched to a gene: 3. The length of the CDR3 is 14 residues. CDR3 nucleotides: TGTGCCAGCAGTGCGACAGGGGAAACCGGGGAGCTGTTTTTT. It specifies CASSATGETGELFF.

The chain carries TRBV6-4 and TRBJ2-7; 14 bases line up with TRBD2. The CDR3 is 14 residues long. CDR1 and CDR2 from the germline V gene are MRHNA and SNTAGT. Losses at the gene ends were 0 bases for V and 9 bases for J; bases not matched to a gene: 1. This chain's CDR3 is CASSDSGTSGRQYF. Here the CDR3 DNA reads TGTGCCAGCAGTGACTCAGGGACTAGCGGGAGGCAGTACTTC.

This chain joins TRBV15 and TRBJ2-5, with 9 nucleotides matching TRBD2. Germline loops: CDR1 LNHNV, CDR2 YYDKDF (reference sequence). The length of the CDR3 is 16 residues. Trimming at V came to 0 bases and at J to 5 bases, leaving 7 bases not matched to a gene. In DNA form, the CDR3 reads TGTGCCACCAGCAGAGATAAGGCTAGCGGGGAGGAGACCCAGTACTTC. Protein: CATSRDKASGEETQYF.

This clone was picked up a small number of times. V gene TRBV2 combines with J gene TRBJ1-3; a possible D gene is TRBD1 (6 bases). The germline V gene encodes CDR1 SNHLY and CDR2 FYNNEI. V lost 6 bases, J lost 4 bases, and 16 bases lay in between. This CDR3 has 15 amino acids. CDR3 sequence reads: CASSKQGAGGNTIYF. In DNA, the CDR3 is TGTGCCAGCAGCAAACAGGGAGCGGGGGGAAACACCATATATTTT.

This clone was seen only once. The chain couples TRBV2 to TRBJ2-7; 7 positions agree with TRBD2. The CDR3 has 15 amino acids. Losses at the gene ends were 6 bases for V and 3 bases for J; bases not matched to a gene: 11. Per the germline V gene, CDR1 is SNHLY and CDR2 is FYNNEI. CDR3 nucleotides: TGTGCCAGCAGGGGGGAAGGGGAGGGCAACTACGAGCAGTACTTC. The encoded protein is CASRGEGEGNYEQYF.

The chain combines TRBV4-1 with TRBJ1-1; the D gene is possibly TRBD1 (5 bases). V was trimmed by 2 bases and J by 1 base, leaving 14 bases between them. The CDR3 covers 16 residues. CDR1 is MGHRA and CDR2 is YSYEKL in the germline V gene. The CDR3 is CASSQPARGRNTEAFF. The CDR3 region has the DNA TGCGCCAGCAGCCAACCCGCTCGGGGGAGGAACACTGAAGCTTTCTTT.

The chain is built from TRBV19 and TRBJ2-5; a weak D match, TRBD1 (5 bases). V was pared by 6 bases and J by 1 base, with 9 bases between. Germline CDR1 LNHDA, CDR2 SQIVND (reference sequence). CDR3 length: 13 amino acids. CDR3 amino acids: CASRGGAQETQYF. CDR3 nucleotide sequence: TGTGCCAGTAGAGGTGGGGCCCAAGAGACCCAGTACTTC.

The rearrangement joins TRBV28 to TRBJ2-5; 7 positions agree with TRBD1. Germline V gene lookup returns CDR1 MDHEN and CDR2 SYDVKM. Trimming cost V 2 bases and J 5 bases; bases outside gene matches: 11. This CDR3 comprises 16 residues. The CDR3 reads CASSLEGGSSQETQYF. In DNA, the CDR3 is TGTGCCAGCAGTTTAGAAGGGGGCTCTTCCCAGGAGACCCAGTACTTC.

The V call is TRBV11-2, the J call TRBJ2-1; 12 bases map to TRBD2. This CDR3 is 16 amino acids long. The germline V gene has CDR1 SGHAT and CDR2 FQNNGV. Trimming removed 4 bases from V and 7 bases from J; junction bases left unmatched: 8. The CDR3 spells CASSSPTSGSVNEQFF. The CDR3 DNA sequence: TGTGCCAGCAGCTCCCCGACTAGCGGGAGTGTTAATGAGCAGTTCTTC.

This clone appeared a single time. The chain is built from TRBV19 and TRBJ2-3, with 7 bases lining up with TRBD2. CDR3 length equals 16 residues. V lost 5 bases, J lost 2 bases, and 10 bases stayed unmatched. From germline, CDR1 is LNHDA and CDR2 SQIVND (reference sequence). The CDR3, as DNA: TGTGCCAGTAGTTCCCGCCGGGGAGGGGCCACAGATACGCAGTATTTT. This gives the protein CASSSRRGGATDTQYF.

This chain connects TRBV2 to TRBJ2-3; perhaps TRBD1 as D (5 bases). V was cut by 10 bases and J by 0 bases, with 11 bases left in between. The germline gives CDR1 SNHLY, CDR2 FYNNEI. The CDR3 is 13 residues long. CDR3 sequence: CATRQRSTDTQYF. CDR3 DNA sequence: TGTGCCACACGACAGCGCAGCACAGATACGCAGTATTTT.

V usage is TRBV10-3 and J usage is TRBJ2-2, with 7 bases matching TRBD2. V was pared by 3 bases and J by 4 bases, with 8 bases of the junction left unmatched. The CDR3 has 16 residues. From germline, CDR1 is ENHRY and CDR2 SYGVKD. CDR3 coding DNA: TGTGCCATCAGTGATGCAGCGGGGCGAATCACCGGGGAGCTGTTTTTT. Amino acids: CAISDAAGRITGELFF.

This sequence joins TRBV18 and TRBJ1-1; D call uncertain. Trimming left V 3 bases short and J 6 bases short, with 17 bases between. Germline CDR1 is KGHSH and CDR2 is LQKENI. This CDR3 has 15 amino acids. CDR3 coding DNA: TGTGCCAGCTCACCTACCGTGAGGGCTGTTGCTGAAGCTTTCTTT. It encodes CASSPTVRAVAEAFF.

The V and J genes are TRBV27 and TRBJ1-6; TRBD1 agrees at 8 bases. V lost 7 bases to trimming and J lost 0 bases; unmatched junction nucleotides: 14. Looked up from germline, CDR1 is MNHEY and CDR2 is SMNVEV (reference sequence). The CDR3 totals 19 residues. In nucleotides, the CDR3 is TGTGCCAGCACAACTGAAGACAGGGGTTACCACTCCTATAATTCACCCCTCCACTTT. Translation gives CASTTEDRGYHSYNSPLHF.

V usage is TRBV4-1 and J usage is TRBJ1-1; the D is unclear. CDR1 is MGHRA and CDR2 is YSYEKL in the germline V gene. Trimming shortened V by 2 bases and J by 5 bases, and 12 bases separated the two germline ends. The CDR3 has 14 residues. The CDR3 nucleotides read TGCGCCAGCAGCCAATACCCACAGTGGACTGAAGCTTTCTTT. Its translation: CASSQYPQWTEAFF.

The chain is built from TRBV19 and TRBJ2-6; tentative D call: TRBD1 (5 bases). Trimming shortened V by 7 bases and J by 2 bases, and 9 bases separated the two germline ends. Per the germline V gene, CDR1 is LNHDA and CDR2 is SQIVND (reference sequence). The CDR3 runs 14 residues. This chain's CDR3 is CASKGRAGANVLTF. CDR3 nucleotides: TGTGCCAGTAAAGGCAGGGCTGGGGCCAACGTCCTGACTTTC. The full variable domain, completed using reference TRBV19 and TRBJ2-6, is DGGITQSPKYLFRKEGQNVTLSCEQNLNHDAMYWYRQDPGQGLRLIYYSQIVNDFQKGDIAEGYSVSREKKESFPLTVTSAQKNPTAFYLCASKGRAGANVLTFGAGSRLTVL.

V and J are TRBV5-4 and TRBJ2-5; 10 bases line up with TRBD2. The end of the DNA is better explained by TRBJ2-7, so the J call may be wrong. This CDR3 is built from 16 residues. CDR1 SGHNT and CDR2 YYREEE come from the germline V gene (reference sequence). The CDR3 sequence: CASRDQSGRGYYEQYF. The CDR3 DNA reads TGTGCCAGCAGAGACCAAAGCGGGAGGGGATACTACGAGCAGTACTTC.

A word on this clone: Other DNA sequences of this sample code for an identical CDR3. This chain uses TRBV2 with TRBJ1-5, with 9 bases fitting TRBD1. CDR1 is SNHLY, CDR2 FYNNEI, per germline. The CDR3 has 15 amino acids. J was trimmed by 4 bases and V by 6 bases; bases with no gene match: 7. The CDR3 nucleotides are TGTGCCAGCAGAACAGGGGGCGGGAGTAATCAGCCCCAGCATTTT. As protein: CASRTGGGSNQPQHF.

The chain recombines TRBV6-5 with TRBJ1-6, with 10 bases that match TRBD1. The CDR3 is made up of 15 amino acids. Germline-derived CDR1 and CDR2 are MNHEY and SVGAGI. The trim removed 2 bases at V and 7 bases at J, leaving 2 bases unmatched. CDR3 residues: CASSYQGQGNSPLHF. CDR3 DNA sequence: TGTGCCAGCAGTTACCAGGGACAGGGGAATTCACCCCTCCACTTT.

This chain connects TRBV28 to TRBJ2-5, with TRBD1 matching 9 bases. Germline CDR1 MDHEN, CDR2 SYDVKM. Trimming removed 4 bases from V and 2 bases from J; junction bases left unmatched: 17. CDR3 length equals 19 residues. In nucleotides, the CDR3 is TGTGCCAGCAGTTCCTCTACAGGGGGCGCGGCGGGGAAACAAGAGACCCAGTACTTC. It codes for CASSSSTGGAAGKQETQYF. The whole variable domain, remainder taken from reference TRBV28 and TRBJ2-5, is DVKVTQSSRYLVKRTGEKVFLECVQDMDHENMFWYRQDPGLGLRLIYFSYDVKMKEKGDIPEGYSVSREKKERFSLILESASTNQTSMYLCASSSSTGGAAGKQETQYFGPGTRLLVL.

This clone was detected a few times. CDR3 DNA sequence: TGTGCCAGCCAAGGGGAGGTTCGGAACACTGAAGCTTTCTTT. As protein: CASQGEVRNTEAFF. The gene calls are TRBV2 and TRBJ1-1; perhaps TRBD1 as D (5 bases). This CDR3 spans 14 amino acids. Germline V lookup: CDR1 SNHLY, CDR2 FYNNEI. V was pared by 8 bases and J by 1 base, with 14 bases between. Combining the CDR3 with reference TRBV2 and TRBJ1-1 gives the whole variable domain EPEVTQTPSHQVTQMGQEVILRCVPISNHLYFYWYRQILGQKVEFLVSFYNNEISEKSEIFDDQFSVERPDGSNFTLKIRSTKLEDSAMYFCASQGEVRNTEAFFGQGTRLTVV.